This section outlines one TCR beta chain sequence together with its context. This clonotype occurred once. Its binding antigen is unknown. No base qualities exist here, and no much larger clone lies one base off it. Only healthy Caucasian donors were included. The twin cohort consisted of three pairs of female monozygotic twins, all aged roughly 18 to 30 years. Positive isolation kits from Invitrogen were used to isolate the CD4+ and CD8+ T cell populations. The data originate from a study of identical twins (dated by TCRdb to 2015 to 2016). Some background on the complete study: The study deep-sequenced TCR alpha and beta repertoires from monozygotic twins, unrelated adults of various ages and cord blood to test whether fetal clonotypes persist. To rule out contamination, the twin experiments were replicated at different times with different library preparation protocols.

Overall study results and their limits: In monozygotic twins, recombination models systematically underestimated out-of-frame TCR alpha sharing, but the models matched the sharing seen between unrelated individuals. Zero-insertion analyses could be partly confounded by invariant T cells such as MAIT and iNKT, though diverse VJ usage argued against such confounding for most clonotypes. Because the same donors could not be followed over many years, conclusions were based on cross-sectional statistical analysis. Excess twin sharing in beta out-of-frame sequences was weaker because fewer shared sequences lowered the signal-to-noise ratio. Abundant cord blood beta clonotypes carried fewer insertions; young adult naive repertoires showed a weaker similar trend, while memory repertoires showed none. Compared with coincidental sharing between unrelated individuals, an excess of low generation-probability sequences was observed among out-of-frame TCR alpha sequences shared between twins.

There are 14 amino acids in the CDR3, from cysteine to phenylalanine inclusive. The sequence is cut down to CDR3 DNA, 42 bases in frame from base 1. Trimming removed 4 bases from V and 1 base from J, leaving 13 bases between the germline ends. From a lookup of the germline V gene (reference sequence), CDR1 and CDR2 are DFQATT and SNEGSKA. The protocol used for the library was 5' RACE. The sequencer listed for this sample is Illumina HiSeq 2000. A universal primer binding site was added through template switching, and the final cDNA carried a unique molecular identifier so that TCR cDNA molecules could be counted accurately. First-strand cDNA for TCR alpha and beta chains was synthesized from specific primers in the conserved constant-segment region. Each cDNA library was double barcoded, with a SMART-Mk sample barcode plus Illumina barcodes, to control for contamination. TruSeq adapter sequences, together with Illumina sample barcodes, were added in two successive PCR steps. TCR alpha and beta cDNA libraries were sequenced on the Illumina HiSeq platform with custom primers. Regarding the original processing steps: MiGEC processed the raw reads to extract unique molecular identifiers, while MiXCR was used to determine the CDR3 positions. Recombination models were inferred per individual with the repgenHMM and IGoR tools using an EM algorithm. The analysis of shared clonotypes was done with the tcR package in R, with sharing normalized by the product of cloneset sizes. Out-of-frame nonproductive sequences were analyzed to study raw recombination free of thymic and clonal selection effects. TCRdb itself trimmed the public reads at Q25 with fastp, ran MiXCR and retained productive beta chains. Each CDR3 protein appears once, grouped with its most common genes and DNA. The V and J calls, along with clone size, are taken from TCRdb and not from the paper's own processing. The sample records roughly 540,000 distinct CDR3 sequences, less than 25% of which are singletons. About 0.91% of the sample goes to the ten largest clones.

These data were also reused for a study on T cells expressing NK-cell markers. According to the second study: Three sorted T-cell subsets (CD3+CD56+NKG2C+, CD3+CD56+NKG2C- and CD3+CD56-NKG2C+) from several donors had their TCR beta-chain repertoires profiled. Seven of the eight sequenced donors were HCMV-seropositive and one was HCMV-seronegative. To restrict sorting to alphabetaTCR-expressing T cells, an anti-gammadeltaTCR antibody was added in several experiments. In several donors, the dominant CD3+CD56+NKG2C+ clonotypes ranked among the top 10 CD8+ clonotypes, making up roughly 1.0-8% of CD8+ T cells. Those dominant clonotypes were again the most abundant among CD3+CD56-NKG2C+ cells in a few donors, at roughly 25-65%. Whether the expanded NKG2C-expressing T cell clones were specific for HCMV antigens remained unclear. The study sequenced eight donors, all healthy volunteers chosen at random: three men and five women. HCMV serostatus was determined by detecting HCMV-specific IgG in serum with a commercial ELISA kit. MIGEC handled demultiplexing of the reads and grouping by UMI, while MiTCR was used to assemble and quantify clonotypes. To exclude erroneous sequences, only TCR cDNA sequences supported by at least two reads were retained. The tcR package was used for downstream repertoire analysis, and clonotypes were matched across fractions by CDR3 nucleotide sequence plus V segment. VDJmatch was used to annotate antigen specificity against VDJdb, with one amino acid substitution in CDR3 permitted.

The sample comprised CD4+ T cells sorted from blood. The chain uses TRBV20-1 and TRBJ2-5; the D gene is unclear. This TCR was recovered from a woman between 18 and 30 years old in good health. The DNA is as follows: TGCAGTGCTAACAGCCTAGTAAGCCAAGAGACCCAGTACTTC. Its protein reads: CSANSLVSQETQYF.